There are a few counts of the clone carrying this T cell receptor beta chain. Its antigen is as yet unknown. Donor samples were obtained from healthy Caucasian individuals from Russia, aged 6 to 90. The data were taken from a study of blood T cells in healthy people across ages. The study's findings and limits: With donor CMV status unknown, expanded clonotype changes were possibly confounded. While age rose, TCR beta diversity per million T cells dropped in a roughly linear way.

The second PCR ran about 6 to 11 cycles with a sample-barcoded 5' primer and J-beta primers. TCRdb used MiXCR to reprocess the 5' RACE reads, holding one entry per CDR3 protein. Of about 580,000 distinct CDR3 sequences listed, roughly 43% are singletons. CDR1 is MNHEY, CDR2 SVGEGT, per germline. V was trimmed by 2 bases and J by 0 bases, leaving 11 bases between them. This CDR3 comprises 16 residues. Sequenced material: blood. V is TRBV6-2 or TRBV6-3 and J is TRBJ1-5, with D possibly being TRBD1 (6 bases). The sequence was collected from a man older than 75 in good health. CDR3 in amino acids: CASSYRARGSNQPQHF. The CDR3, as DNA: TGTGCCAGCAGTTACAGGGCCAGGGGTAGCAATCAGCCCCAGCATTTT.